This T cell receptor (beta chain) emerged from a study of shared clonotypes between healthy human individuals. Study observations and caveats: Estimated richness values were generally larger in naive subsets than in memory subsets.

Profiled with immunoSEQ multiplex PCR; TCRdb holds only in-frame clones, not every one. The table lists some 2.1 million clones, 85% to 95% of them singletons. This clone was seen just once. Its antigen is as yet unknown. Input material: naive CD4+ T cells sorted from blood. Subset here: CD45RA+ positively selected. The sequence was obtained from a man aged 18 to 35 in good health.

The DNA of the CDR3 is TGTGCCAGCAGTTACTCGATGGGACAGGGGGCCGAGACCCAGTACTTC. Amino acid sequence: CASSYSMGQGAETQYF. The chain couples TRBV6-5 to TRBJ2-5, with 12 bases lining up with TRBD1. The V gene end was trimmed by 0 bases and the J gene end by 5 bases; junction bases not matched to a gene: 4. Germline V lookup: CDR1 MNHEY, CDR2 SVGAGI. The CDR3 loop spans 16 amino acids.